This entry lists 4 T cell receptor beta chains sequenced from one sample in a study of T cell responses to AZD1222 COVID-19 vaccine. Method: immunoSEQ multiplex PCR; TCRdb's copy keeps in-frame clones and lacks some. The sample includes 83,000 or so clones, approximately 90% of them seen just once. This sample comprised peripheral blood, obtained 28 days after the second AZD1222 dose. These receptors were collected from an adult who received the AZD1222 COVID-19 vaccine.

The CDR3, as DNA: TGTGCAAGTCGCTCCGCCCGACAGGGAGACAACTATGGCTACACCTTC. It codes for CASRSARQGDNYGYTF. The chain couples TRBV12-2 to TRBJ1-2; the D call of TRBD1 is as the table states it, not checked on the DNA. TRBV12-2 is labeled a pseudogene. This CDR3 contains 16 residues.

V gene TRBV5-6 combines with J gene TRBJ1-5, with D possibly TRBD1 on 6 matching bases. Germline assignment: CDR1 SGHDT and CDR2 YYEEEE. V lost 3 bases and J 0 bases, leaving 16 bases between the germline ends. This CDR3 region has 17 residues. CDR3: CASSSRGDTHSNQPQHF. The CDR3 nucleotides read TGTGCCAGCAGCTCCCGGGGGGACACCCATAGCAATCAGCCCCAGCATTTT.

The chain links TRBV19 to TRBJ1-4; D remains ambiguous. There are 13 residues in the CDR3. V was trimmed by 6 bases and J by 8 bases, leaving 13 bases between them. The V gene's germline CDR1 is LNHDA and CDR2 SQIVND (reference sequence). The CDR3 nucleotides are TGTGCCAGTAGGAGCCGAGGGAGGGAAAAACTGTTTTTT. Protein sequence: CASRSRGREKLFF.

The chain employs TRBV28 and TRBJ2-7; 8 bases are a match to TRBD1. CDR3 size: 13 residues. Per germline, CDR1 MDHEN and CDR2 SYDVKM. Losses at the gene ends were 5 bases for V and 5 bases for J; bases not matched to a gene: 5. The CDR3 nucleotides read TGTGCCAGCAGTCTTGGACAGGGCGACGAGCAGTACTTC. Its translation: CASSLGQGDEQYF.